This T cell receptor (beta chain) was sequenced in a study of metastatic and nonmetastatic thyroid tumors (TCRdb year 2020). General notes on the study: The researchers compared repertoires between peripheral blood samples and tumor or nodule tissue samples from patients with malignant or benign thyroid disease.

No treatment had been received by any patient before thyroid surgery. Using T-cell receptor beta sequencing, the researchers looked back retrospectively at clinical samples from patients, gathered between about 2012 and 2019. To note about this clone: Its antigen remains undetermined. No qualities accompany the bases; no much larger clone lies one base away.

Library construction relied on PCR. TCRdb names Illumina HiSeq 4000 as the instrument used. High-throughput sequencing was used to profile the TCR beta-chain CDR3 region of each patient. The original pipeline was this. The researchers built a classifier to tell apart papillary thyroid cancer patients with distant metastasis, based on CDR3 differences among clinicopathological groups. The Shannon index was used to assess repertoire diversity, and the Morisita-Horn index was used to assess tumor-blood repertoire similarity. TCRdb trimmed public reads at Q25 via fastp, called clones via MiXCR and kept in-frame beta chains. What appears here as the V and J calls and clone size reflects TCRdb's work, not the paper's. The sample table holds roughly 34,000 clones, of which 35% to 45% were seen once. The ten largest clones capture over 20% of the sample. The V end loses 3 bases and the J end loses 3 bases, and a stretch of 11 bases separates them. Its CDR3 holds 13 amino acids, cysteine through phenylalanine. The read is trimmed to its CDR3 DNA, 39 bases read in frame from base 1. Reading the germline V gene (reference sequence) gives CDR1 DFQATT and CDR2 SNEGSKA.

The study at large found these results: In both blood and tumor samples, TCR beta diversity was reported to be significantly higher in malignant tumors than in benign nodules.

The specimen was tumor tissue. The sequence links TRBV20-1 to TRBJ1-1; perhaps TRBD1 is the D gene, with 5 bases matching. This receptor was taken from a female donor with papillary thyroid cancer or a benign thyroid nodule (not recorded which). Some clones in this sample may be carry-over from other donors' samples. The bases read TGCAGTGCTAGGACAGAACTATACACTGAAGCTTTCTTT. It translates as CSARTELYTEAFF.